One and the same sample provided the 19 T cell receptor beta chains below, sequenced in a study of CD4 and CD8 cells across lung adenocarcinoma regions. MiXCR, applied by TCRdb to the PCR reads, yields one record per CDR3 protein. The repertoire has some 22,000 distinct CDR3 sequences, 40% to 65% of them found once; the top ten carry about a fifth. The sample comprised CD4+ T cells from the center of a lung tumor. These receptors were taken from a male donor with lung adenocarcinoma. The CD4 and CD8 labels of this study may be unreliable.

J is TRBJ1-1 and V is TRBV12-3 or TRBV12-4; no clear D gene. The CDR3 totals 12 residues. V was shortened by 5 bases and J by 2 bases, with 6 bases between the two germline ends. In DNA form, the CDR3 reads TGTGCCAGCAGTGACTTCAACACTGAAGCTTTCTTT. Translated: CASSDFNTEAFF.

This clonotype has at least ten counts. The J gene is TRBJ2-3, the V gene TRBV6-5; D gene ambiguous. This CDR3 is built from 15 residues. V dropped 4 bases and J dropped 5 bases, with 16 bases sitting between them. The V gene's germline CDR1 is MNHEY and CDR2 SVGAGI. Here the CDR3 reads CASSSALGPRDTQYF. CDR3 DNA sequence: TGTGCCAGCAGTTCGGCGCTAGGTCCTCGAGATACGCAGTATTTT.

In its sample, this clonotype was seen many times. CDR3 sequence: CASSQDPQLSYEQYF. The CDR3 region has the DNA TGCGCCAGCAGCCAAGATCCACAACTCTCCTACGAGCAGTACTTC. This chain joins TRBV4-1 and TRBJ2-7; D remains unclear. The germline V gene has CDR1 MGHRA and CDR2 YSYEKL. Deletions cut 0 bases from V and 0 bases from J, with 9 bases between. CDR3 length: 15 amino acids.

J is TRBJ2-3 and V is TRBV6-1; possible D gene TRBD2, 6 bases. CDR1 and CDR2 from the germline V gene are MNHNS and SASEGT. The CDR3 is 13 amino acids. The ends were cut back, 7 bases at V and 1 base at J, with 9 bases in the middle. CDR3: CASTWGGTDTQYF. CDR3 coding DNA: TGTGCCAGCACCTGGGGGGGCACAGATACGCAGTATTTT.

On this clonotype itself: One end of the junction does not line up with germline, which may come from a read error. V gene TRBV6-1 combines with J gene TRBJ2-1; D is unresolved. The J call is doubtful: the DNA matches TRBJ2-2 better. The CDR3 extends over 13 amino acids. From germline, CDR1 is MNHNS and CDR2 SASEGT. The DNA of the CDR3 is TGTGCCAGCAGTGAAGGGACCACCGGTGAGCTGTTTTTT. Translation gives CASSEGTTGELFF.

Note on this clonotype: This may arise from a read error, as a much more abundant clone is one base away. CDR3 nucleotide sequence: TGTGCCAGCAGCTTATTGAGGCATGAGCAGTACTTC. This codes for CASSLLRHEQYF. The V call is TRBV7-3, the J call TRBJ2-5; D call uncertain. Trimming took 2 bases from V and 11 from J, leaving 12 bases between them. Per the germline V gene, CDR1 is SGHTA and CDR2 is FQGTGA. This CDR3 region has 12 residues.

This clonotype has a handful of counts. This rearrangement joins TRBV6-5 to TRBJ2-1; 12 bases match TRBD2. CDR3 size: 16 residues. Germline V gene sequence: CDR1 MNHEY, CDR2 SVGAGI. V shed 4 bases and J 10 bases; nucleotides not matched to a gene: 11. CDR3 loop: CASSSRTSGNGEEQFF. Written as DNA, the CDR3 is TGTGCCAGCAGTTCCCGGACTAGCGGGAATGGGGAAGAGCAGTTCTTC.

There are many counts of this clonotype. The chain has TRBV6-6 and TRBJ2-5; D is undetermined. With the DNA end fitting TRBJ2-7 better, the J assignment may be wrong. Per germline, CDR1 MNHNY and CDR2 SVGAGI (reference sequence). The CDR3 loop spans 13 amino acids. The CDR3 here is CASSYSLADEQYF. The CDR3 DNA follows: TGTGCCAGCAGTTACTCTTTGGCGGACGAGCAGTACTTC.

To note about this clonotype: A read error may account for a junction end that differs from germline. The V gene is TRBV6-1, the J gene TRBJ2-3; possibly TRBD1 or TRBD2 for D (6 bases each). This CDR3 is 16 amino acids long. CDR1 MNHNS and CDR2 SASEGT come from the germline V gene. The chain's CDR3 is CASRGLGGHDTDTQYF. The CDR3 DNA follows: TGTGCCAGCAGGGGGCTCGGGGGCCATGACACAGATACCCAGTACTTT.

The chain employs TRBV6-1 and TRBJ2-4, with D perhaps TRBD1 or TRBD2 (6 bases each). CDR1 and CDR2 from the germline V gene are MNHNS and SASEGT. This CDR3 is built from 15 residues. The ends were cut back, 8 bases at V and 13 bases at J, with 27 bases in the middle. CDR3 amino acids: CASGPGVWDKDTQYF. The CDR3, as DNA: TGTGCCAGCGGTCCGGGGGTGTGGGACAAAGACACGCAGTACTTC.

With regard to this clonotype: A junction end diverges from the germline sequence, so it may reflect a read error. Here the CDR3 reads CARGLQSVSTETQYF. Written as DNA, the CDR3 is TGTGCCCGGGGCCTCCAGTCCGTGAGTACAGAGACGCAGTATTTT. V is TRBV10-3 and J is TRBJ2-3, with D tentatively TRBD1 or TRBD2 (5 bases each). The V gene's germline CDR1 is ENHRY and CDR2 SYGVKD. The CDR3 length is 15 residues.

This clonotype was picked up a small number of times. V is TRBV6-1 and J is TRBJ2-3, with TRBD2 matching 13 bases. Germline lookup yields CDR1 MNHNS and CDR2 SASEGT. V trimming: 7 bases; J trimming: 0 bases; junction bases outside the gene matches: 13. The CDR3 is 19 residues long. DNA of the CDR3: TGTGCCAGCACCTCCGCGGGACTAGCGGGGATAACTAGCACAGATACGCAGTATTTT. Protein sequence: CASTSAGLAGITSTDTQYF.

This clonotype was detected a few times. This chain uses TRBV4-2 with TRBJ2-1; D not resolved. V lost 0 bases to trimming and J lost 9 bases, with 15 bases between them. The CDR3 has 15 residues. Germline V gene data show CDR1 as LGHNA and CDR2 as YNFKEQ. The CDR3 DNA reads as TGTGCCAGCAGCCAAGAACGCTTAGGAGCCGGTGAGCAGTTCTTC. Translated, it gives CASSQERLGAGEQFF.

This chain connects TRBV7-2 to TRBJ2-3; the D gene is possibly TRBD1 (5 bases). The assigned J gene may be wrong: the sequence end matches TRBJ2-7 better. Germline V lookup: CDR1 SGHTA, CDR2 FQGNSA. The CDR3 runs 15 residues. The DNA for the CDR3 is TGTGCCAGCGCTAGGGCGATGCGACCCAGGGATACGCAGTACTTC. Translation gives CASARAMRPRDTQYF.

J is TRBJ2-4 and V is TRBV6-1; weak D call: TRBD1 (7 bases). The better agreement between TRBJ2-5 and the DNA end casts doubt on the J call. Germline loops: CDR1 MNHNS, CDR2 SASEGT. The CDR3 is made up of 15 amino acids. Written as DNA, the CDR3 is TGTGGCGCGGGGCTAGGGGGCCGTGACCAAGAGACCCAGTACTTC. It is translated as CGAGLGGRDQETQYF.

The chain has TRBV4-2 and TRBJ2-3; weak D call: TRBD2 (6 bases). CDR1 is LGHNA and CDR2 is YNFKEQ in the germline V gene. This CDR3 spans 14 amino acids. V lost 1 base and J lost 3, with 8 bases in between. The CDR3 protein is CASSQGGATDTQYF. CDR3 sequence (DNA): TGTGCCAGCAGCCAAGGCGGGGCGACAGATACGCAGTATTTT.

This clonotype was recorded a few times. This chain links TRBV7-2 with TRBJ1-3; D is unresolved. The V end lost 0 bases, the J end lost 0 bases, and 3 bases lay between the germline ends. The length of the CDR3 is 14 residues. Germline loops: CDR1 SGHTA, CDR2 FQGNSA. CDR3 in DNA: TGTGCCAGCAGCTTAGCAGGCTCTGGAAACACCATATATTTT. Protein sequence: CASSLAGSGNTIYF.

The chain joins TRBV9 to TRBJ1-4; 7 bases line up with TRBD1. The CDR3 has 14 amino acids. The ends lost 0 bases at V and 6 bases at J; junction bases unmatched: 2. Germline V gives CDR1 SGDLS, CDR2 YYNGEE. The CDR3 DNA reads as TGTGCCAGCAGCGTAGGTACAGGGGATGAAAAACTGTTTTTT. This encodes CASSVGTGDEKLFF.

The V gene is TRBV12-3 or TRBV12-4, the J gene TRBJ2-4, with 7 bases identical to TRBD2. V shed 2 bases and J 1 base; nucleotides not matched to a gene: 2. There are 15 residues in the CDR3. CDR3 bases: TGTGCCAGCAGTTTATCCGGGGGGGCCAAAAACATTCAGTACTTC. It encodes CASSLSGGAKNIQYF.